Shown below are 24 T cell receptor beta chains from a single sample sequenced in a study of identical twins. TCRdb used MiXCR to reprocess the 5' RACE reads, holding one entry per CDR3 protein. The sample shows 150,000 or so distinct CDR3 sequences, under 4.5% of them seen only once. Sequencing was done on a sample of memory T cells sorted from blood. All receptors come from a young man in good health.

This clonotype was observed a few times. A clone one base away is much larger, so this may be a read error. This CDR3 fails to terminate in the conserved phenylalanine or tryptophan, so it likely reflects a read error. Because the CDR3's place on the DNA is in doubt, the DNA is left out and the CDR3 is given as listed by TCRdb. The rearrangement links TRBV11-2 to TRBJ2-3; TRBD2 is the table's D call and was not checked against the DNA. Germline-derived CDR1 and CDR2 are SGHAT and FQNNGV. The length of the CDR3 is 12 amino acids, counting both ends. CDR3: CASSLPGLALFY.

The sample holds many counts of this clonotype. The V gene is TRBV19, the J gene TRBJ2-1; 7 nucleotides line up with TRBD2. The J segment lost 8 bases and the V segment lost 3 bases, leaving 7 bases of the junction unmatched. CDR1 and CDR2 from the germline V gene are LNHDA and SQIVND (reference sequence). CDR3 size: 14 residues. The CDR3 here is CASSMGGSIDEQFF. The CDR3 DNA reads TGTGCCAGTAGTATGGGCGGGAGCATCGATGAGCAGTTCTTC.

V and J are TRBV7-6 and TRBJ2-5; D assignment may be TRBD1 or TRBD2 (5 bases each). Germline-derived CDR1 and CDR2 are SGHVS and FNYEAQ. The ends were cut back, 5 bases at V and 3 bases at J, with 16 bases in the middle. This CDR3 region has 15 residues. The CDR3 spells CASSPLGRLEETQYF. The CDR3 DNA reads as TGTGCCAGCAGCCCCCTGGGACGGTTAGAAGAGACCCAGTACTTC.

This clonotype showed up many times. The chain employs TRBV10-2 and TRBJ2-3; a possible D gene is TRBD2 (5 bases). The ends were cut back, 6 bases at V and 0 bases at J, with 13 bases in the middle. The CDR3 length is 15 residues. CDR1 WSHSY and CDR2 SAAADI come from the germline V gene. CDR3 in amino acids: CASRLGAGSTDTQYF. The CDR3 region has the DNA TGCGCCAGCAGGTTGGGAGCCGGGAGCACAGATACGCAGTATTTT.

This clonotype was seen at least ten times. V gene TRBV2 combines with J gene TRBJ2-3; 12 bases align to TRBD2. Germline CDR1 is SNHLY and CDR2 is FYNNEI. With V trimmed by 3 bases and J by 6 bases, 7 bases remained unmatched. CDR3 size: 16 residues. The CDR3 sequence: CASSDLASGRVDTQYF. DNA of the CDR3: TGTGCCAGCAGTGATTTGGCTAGCGGGAGGGTGGATACGCAGTATTTT.

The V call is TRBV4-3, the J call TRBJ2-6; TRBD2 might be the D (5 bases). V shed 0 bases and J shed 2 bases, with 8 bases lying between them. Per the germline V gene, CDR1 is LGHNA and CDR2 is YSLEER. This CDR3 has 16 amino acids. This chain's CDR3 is CASSQDVGAGANVLTF. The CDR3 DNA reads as TGCGCCAGCAGCCAAGATGTCGGGGCTGGGGCCAACGTCCTGACTTTC.

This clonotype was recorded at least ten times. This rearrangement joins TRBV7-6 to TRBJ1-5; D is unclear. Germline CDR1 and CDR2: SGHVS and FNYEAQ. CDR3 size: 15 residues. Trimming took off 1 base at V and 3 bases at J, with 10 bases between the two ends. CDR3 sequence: CASSLEPGYNQPQHF. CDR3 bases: TGTGCCAGCAGCTTAGAACCGGGTTACAATCAGCCCCAGCATTTT.

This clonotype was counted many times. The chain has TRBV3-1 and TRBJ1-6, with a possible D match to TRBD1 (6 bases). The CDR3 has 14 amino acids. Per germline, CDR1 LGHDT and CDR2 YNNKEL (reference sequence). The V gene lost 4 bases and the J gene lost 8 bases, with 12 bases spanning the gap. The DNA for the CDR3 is TGTGCCAGCAGCCTAGGACAGCGGGATTCACCCCTCCACTTT. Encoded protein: CASSLGQRDSPLHF. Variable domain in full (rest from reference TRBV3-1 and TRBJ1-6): DTAVSQTPKYLVTQMGNDKSIKCEQNLGHDTMYWYKQDSKKFLKIMFSYNNKELIINETVPNRFSPKSPDKAHLNLHINSLELGDSAVYFCASSLGQRDSPLHFGNGTRLTVT.

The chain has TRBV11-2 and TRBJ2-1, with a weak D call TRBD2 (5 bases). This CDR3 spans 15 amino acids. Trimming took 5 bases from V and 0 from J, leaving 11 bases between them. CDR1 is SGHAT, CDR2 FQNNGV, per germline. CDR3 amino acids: CASSHSASSYNEQFF. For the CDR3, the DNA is TGTGCCAGCAGCCATAGCGCGAGCTCCTACAATGAGCAGTTCTTC.

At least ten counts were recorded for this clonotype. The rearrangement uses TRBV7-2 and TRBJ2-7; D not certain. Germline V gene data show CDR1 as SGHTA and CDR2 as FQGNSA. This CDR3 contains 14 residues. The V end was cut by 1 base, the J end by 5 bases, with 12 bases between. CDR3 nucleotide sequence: TGTGCCAGCAGCTTAGGATACCGGTTCCACGAGCAGTACTTC. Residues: CASSLGYRFHEQYF.

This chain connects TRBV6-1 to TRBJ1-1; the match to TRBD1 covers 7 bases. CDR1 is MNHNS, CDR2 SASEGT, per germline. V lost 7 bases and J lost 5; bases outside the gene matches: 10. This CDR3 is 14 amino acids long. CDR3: CASTSDPQGTEAFF. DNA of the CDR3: TGTGCCAGCACCTCAGACCCACAGGGGACTGAAGCTTTCTTT.

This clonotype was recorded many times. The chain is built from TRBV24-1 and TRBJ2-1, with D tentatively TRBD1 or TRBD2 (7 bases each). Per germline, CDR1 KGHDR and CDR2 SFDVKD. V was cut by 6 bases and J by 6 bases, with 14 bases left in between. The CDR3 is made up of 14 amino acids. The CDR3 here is CATSPRGGSNEQFF. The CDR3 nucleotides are TGTGCCACCAGTCCCAGGGGGGGATCCAATGAGCAGTTCTTC.

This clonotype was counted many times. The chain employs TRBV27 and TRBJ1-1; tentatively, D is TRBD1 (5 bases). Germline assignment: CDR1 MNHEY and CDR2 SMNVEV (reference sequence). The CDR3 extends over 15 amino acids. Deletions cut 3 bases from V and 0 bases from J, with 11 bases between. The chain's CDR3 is CASSLQGAMNTEAFF. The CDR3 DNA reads TGTGCCAGCAGTTTGCAGGGCGCCATGAACACTGAAGCTTTCTTT.

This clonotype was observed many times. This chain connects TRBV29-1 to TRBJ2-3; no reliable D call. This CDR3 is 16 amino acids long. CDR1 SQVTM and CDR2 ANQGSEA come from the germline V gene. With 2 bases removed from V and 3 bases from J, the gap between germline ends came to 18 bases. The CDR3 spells CSVEQWEDKATDTQYF. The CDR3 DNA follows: TGCAGCGTTGAACAATGGGAAGATAAAGCTACAGATACGCAGTATTTT.

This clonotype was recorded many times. The CDR3 spells CASSLGPRGAGANVLTF. In nucleotides, the CDR3 is TGTGCCAGCAGCTTAGGGCCCAGAGGGGCTGGGGCCAACGTCCTGACTTTC. This chain connects TRBV7-2 to TRBJ2-6; tentatively, D is TRBD1 or TRBD2 (5 bases each). Trimming shortened V by 1 base and J by 2 bases, and 12 bases separated the two germline ends. This CDR3 has 17 residues. CDR1 SGHTA and CDR2 FQGNSA come from the germline V gene.

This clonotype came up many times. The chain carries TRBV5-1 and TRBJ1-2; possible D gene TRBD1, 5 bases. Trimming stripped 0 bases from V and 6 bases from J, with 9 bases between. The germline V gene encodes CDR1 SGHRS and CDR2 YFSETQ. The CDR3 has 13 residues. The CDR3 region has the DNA TGCGCCAGCAGCTTGGGGTGGACAAATGGCTACACCTTC. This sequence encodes CASSLGWTNGYTF.

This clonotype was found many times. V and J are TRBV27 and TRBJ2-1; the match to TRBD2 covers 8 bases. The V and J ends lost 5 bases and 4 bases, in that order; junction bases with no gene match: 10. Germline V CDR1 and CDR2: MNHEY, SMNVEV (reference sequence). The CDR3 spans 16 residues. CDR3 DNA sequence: TGTGCCAGCAGTGTACTTACTAGCGGAGGGTACAATGAGCAGTTCTTC. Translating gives CASSVLTSGGYNEQFF.

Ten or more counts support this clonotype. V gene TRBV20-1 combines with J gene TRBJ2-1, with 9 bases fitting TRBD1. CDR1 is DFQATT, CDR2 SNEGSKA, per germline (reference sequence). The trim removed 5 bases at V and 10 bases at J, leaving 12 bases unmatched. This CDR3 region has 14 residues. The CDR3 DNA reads TGCAGTGCTTACTCAGGACAGGGGCTGAACGAGCAGTTCTTC. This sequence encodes CSAYSGQGLNEQFF.

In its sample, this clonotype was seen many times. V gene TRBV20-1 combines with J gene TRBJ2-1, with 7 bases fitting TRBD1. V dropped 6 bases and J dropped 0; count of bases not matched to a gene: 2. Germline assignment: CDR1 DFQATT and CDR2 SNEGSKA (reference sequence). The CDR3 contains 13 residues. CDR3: CSAWDSSYNEQFF. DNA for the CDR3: TGCAGTGCCTGGGACAGCTCCTACAATGAGCAGTTCTTC.

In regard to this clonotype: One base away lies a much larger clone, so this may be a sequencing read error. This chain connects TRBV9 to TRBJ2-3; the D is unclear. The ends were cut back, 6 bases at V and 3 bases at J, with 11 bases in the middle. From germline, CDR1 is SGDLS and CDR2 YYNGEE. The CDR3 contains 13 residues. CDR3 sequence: CASKVGSTDTQYF. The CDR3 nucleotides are TGTGCCAGCAAGGTGGGATCAACAGATACGCAGTATTTT.

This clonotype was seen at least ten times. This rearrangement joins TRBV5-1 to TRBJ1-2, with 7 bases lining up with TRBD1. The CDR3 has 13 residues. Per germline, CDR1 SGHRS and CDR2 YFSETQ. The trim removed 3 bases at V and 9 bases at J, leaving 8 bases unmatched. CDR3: CASSSGDSRSYTF. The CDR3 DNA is TGCGCCAGCAGCTCGGGGGACAGTAGAAGCTACACCTTC.

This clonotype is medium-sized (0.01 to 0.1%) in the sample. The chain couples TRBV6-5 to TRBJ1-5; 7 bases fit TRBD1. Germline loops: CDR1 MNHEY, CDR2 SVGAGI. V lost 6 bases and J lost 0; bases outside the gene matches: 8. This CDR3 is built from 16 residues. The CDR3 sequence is CASRSTGVDSNQPQHF. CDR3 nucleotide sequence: TGTGCCAGCAGGTCCACAGGGGTCGATAGCAATCAGCCCCAGCATTTT.

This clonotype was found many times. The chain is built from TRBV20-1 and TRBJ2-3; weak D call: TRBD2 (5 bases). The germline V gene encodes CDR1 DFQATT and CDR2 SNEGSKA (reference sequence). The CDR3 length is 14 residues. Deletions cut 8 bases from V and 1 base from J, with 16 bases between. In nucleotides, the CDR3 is TGCAGTCTCCACGTCGCGGGTGGCACAGATACGCAGTATTTT. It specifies CSLHVAGGTDTQYF.

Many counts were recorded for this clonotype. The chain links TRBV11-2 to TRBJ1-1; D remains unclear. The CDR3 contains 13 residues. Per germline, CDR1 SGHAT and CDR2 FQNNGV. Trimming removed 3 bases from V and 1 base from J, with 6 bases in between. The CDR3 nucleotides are TGTGCCAGCAGCTTTGGGAAGAACACTGAAGCTTTCTTT. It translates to CASSFGKNTEAFF.